This T cell receptor (beta chain) was sequenced in a study of T cells in Graves' hyperthyroidism and ophthalmopathy. PBMCs came from more than 8.5 ml fresh peripheral blood. Authors of the study amplified TCR beta CDR3 regions from RNA transcripts. The study used the HTBI primer set for a first-round RT-PCR of the TCR CDR3. Via MiXCR, TCRdb re-called the multiplex PCR reads, giving one row per CDR3 protein. Of about 510,000 distinct CDR3 sequences detected, around 13% appear once; the ten largest clones hold over 11%. The table lists this clonotype with many counts. Sequencing was performed on blood. The receptor was isolated from a woman aged 40 to 50 with Graves' hyperthyroidism.

The CDR3 DNA reads as TGTGCCAGCAGCTTAAGTACAGGGATGAACACCGGGGAGCTGTTTTTT. Its protein is CASSLSTGMNTGELFF. The V and J genes are TRBV7-9 and TRBJ2-2; a weak D match, TRBD1 (6 bases). V was shortened by 2 bases and J by 1 base, with 11 bases between the two germline ends. In germline, CDR1 is SEHNR, CDR2 FQNEAQ (reference sequence). This CDR3 has 16 amino acids. Full variable domain (missing parts from reference TRBV7-9 and TRBJ2-2): DTGVSQNPRHKITKRGQNVTFRCDPISEHNRLYWYRQTLGQGPEFLTYFQNEAQLEKSRLLSDRFSAERPKGSFSTLEIQRTEQGDSAMYLCASSLSTGMNTGELFFGEGSRLTVL.